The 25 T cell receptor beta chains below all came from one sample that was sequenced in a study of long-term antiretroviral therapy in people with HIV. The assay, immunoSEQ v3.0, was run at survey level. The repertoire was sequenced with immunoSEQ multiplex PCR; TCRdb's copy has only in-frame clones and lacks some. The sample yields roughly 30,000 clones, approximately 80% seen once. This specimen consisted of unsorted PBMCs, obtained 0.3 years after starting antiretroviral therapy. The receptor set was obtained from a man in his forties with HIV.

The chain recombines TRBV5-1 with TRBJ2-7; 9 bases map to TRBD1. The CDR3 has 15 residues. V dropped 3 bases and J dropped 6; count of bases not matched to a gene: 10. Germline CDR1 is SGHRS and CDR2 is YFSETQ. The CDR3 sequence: CASSWLGQGEGEQYF. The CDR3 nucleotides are TGCGCCAGCAGCTGGCTGGGACAGGGCGAGGGCGAGCAGTACTTC.

CDR3 DNA: TGTGCCAGCAGCGTAGGAAAGGGGCAGCAGTACTTC. Translating gives CASSVGKGQQYF. V usage is TRBV9 and J usage is TRBJ2-7; perhaps TRBD1 as D (5 bases). The CDR3 totals 12 residues. The germline V and J ends were trimmed by 0 bases and 8 bases, with 9 bases remaining between them. The germline V gene encodes CDR1 SGDLS and CDR2 YYNGEE.

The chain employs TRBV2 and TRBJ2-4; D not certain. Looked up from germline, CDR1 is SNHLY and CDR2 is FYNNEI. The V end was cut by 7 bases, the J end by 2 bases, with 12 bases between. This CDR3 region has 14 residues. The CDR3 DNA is TGTGCCAGCACTTCCAATAGAACCAAAAACATTCAGTACTTC. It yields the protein CASTSNRTKNIQYF.

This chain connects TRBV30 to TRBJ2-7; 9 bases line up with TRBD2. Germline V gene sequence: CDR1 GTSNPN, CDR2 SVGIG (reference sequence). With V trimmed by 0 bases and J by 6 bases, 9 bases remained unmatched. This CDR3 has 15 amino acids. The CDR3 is CAWSVAGGTLIEQYF. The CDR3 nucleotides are TGTGCCTGGAGTGTGGCGGGAGGGACCCTAATCGAGCAGTACTTC.

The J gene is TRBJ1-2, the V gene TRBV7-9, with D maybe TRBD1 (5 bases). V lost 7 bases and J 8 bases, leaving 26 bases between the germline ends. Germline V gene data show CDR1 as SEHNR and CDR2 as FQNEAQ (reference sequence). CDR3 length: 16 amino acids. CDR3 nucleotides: TGTGCCAGCACCCCGGCACAGGTTTTTTATCCGGGGGGCTACACCTTC. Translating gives CASTPAQVFYPGGYTF.

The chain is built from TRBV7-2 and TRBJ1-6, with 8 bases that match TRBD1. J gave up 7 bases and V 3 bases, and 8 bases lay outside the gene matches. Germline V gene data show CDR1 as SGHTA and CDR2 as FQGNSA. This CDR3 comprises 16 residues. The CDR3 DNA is TGTGCCAGCAGCTTCCGGGGCGACAGGGGAAATTCACCCCTCCACTTT. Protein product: CASSFRGDRGNSPLHF.

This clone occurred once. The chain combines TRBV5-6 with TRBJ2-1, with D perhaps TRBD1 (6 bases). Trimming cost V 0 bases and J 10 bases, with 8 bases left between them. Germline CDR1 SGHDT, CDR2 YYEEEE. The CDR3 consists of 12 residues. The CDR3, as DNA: TGTGCCAGCAGCTTGGTAGACAGGGAGCAGTTCTTC. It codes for CASSLVDREQFF. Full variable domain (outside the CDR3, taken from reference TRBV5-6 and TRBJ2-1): DAGVTQSPTHLIKTRGQQVTLRCSPKSGHDTVSWYQQALGQGPQFIFQYYEEEERQRGNFPDRFSGHQFPNYSSELNVNALLLGDSALYLCASSLVDREQFFGPGTRLTVL.

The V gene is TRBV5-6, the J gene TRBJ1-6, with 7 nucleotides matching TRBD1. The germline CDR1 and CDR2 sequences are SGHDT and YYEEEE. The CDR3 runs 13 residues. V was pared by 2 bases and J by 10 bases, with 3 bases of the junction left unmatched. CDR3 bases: TGTGCCAGCAGCTTAACCAGGGGGTCACCCCTCCACTTT. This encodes CASSLTRGSPLHF.

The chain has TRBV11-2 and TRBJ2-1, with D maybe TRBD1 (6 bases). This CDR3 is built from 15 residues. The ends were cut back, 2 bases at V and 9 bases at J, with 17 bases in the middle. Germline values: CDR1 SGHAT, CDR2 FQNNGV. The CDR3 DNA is TGTGCCAGCAGCTTATCGGCTTTACTAGGGGGTGAGCAGTTCTTC. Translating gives CASSLSALLGGEQFF.

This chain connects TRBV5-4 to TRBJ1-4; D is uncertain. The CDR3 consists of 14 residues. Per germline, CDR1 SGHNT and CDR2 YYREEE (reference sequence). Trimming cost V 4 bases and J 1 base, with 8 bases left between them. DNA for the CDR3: TGTGCCAGCAGCCTGGACGGAACTAATGAAAAACTGTTTTTT. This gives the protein CASSLDGTNEKLFF.

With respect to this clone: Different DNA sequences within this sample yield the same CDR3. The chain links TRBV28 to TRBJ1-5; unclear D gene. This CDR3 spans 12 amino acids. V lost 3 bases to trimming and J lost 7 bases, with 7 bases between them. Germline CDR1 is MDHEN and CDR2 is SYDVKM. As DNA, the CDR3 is TGTGCCAGCAGTTTGTACAGACAGCCCCAGCATTTT. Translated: CASSLYRQPQHF.

The CDR3 DNA follows: TGTGCCAGCGGGACAGGGAATAAGTACGAGCAGTACTTC. Protein sequence: CASGTGNKYEQYF. The chain recombines TRBV28 with TRBJ2-7, with 9 bases that match TRBD1. This CDR3 has 13 residues. The trim removed 8 bases at V and 4 bases at J, leaving 6 bases unmatched. Germline-derived CDR1 and CDR2 are MDHEN and SYDVKM.

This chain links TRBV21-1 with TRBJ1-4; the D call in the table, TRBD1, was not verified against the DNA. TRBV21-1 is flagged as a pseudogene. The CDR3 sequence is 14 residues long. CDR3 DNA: TGTGCCAGCAGCACGACAGGGGGCGGTGAAAAACTGTTTTTT. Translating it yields CASSTTGGGEKLFF.

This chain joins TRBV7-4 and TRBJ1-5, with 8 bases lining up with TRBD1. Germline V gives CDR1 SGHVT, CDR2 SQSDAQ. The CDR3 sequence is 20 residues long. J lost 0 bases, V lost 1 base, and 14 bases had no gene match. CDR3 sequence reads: CASSLGNPGQDSHSNQPQHF. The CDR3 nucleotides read TGTGCCAGCAGCTTAGGCAATCCGGGACAGGACAGTCATAGCAATCAGCCCCAGCATTTT.

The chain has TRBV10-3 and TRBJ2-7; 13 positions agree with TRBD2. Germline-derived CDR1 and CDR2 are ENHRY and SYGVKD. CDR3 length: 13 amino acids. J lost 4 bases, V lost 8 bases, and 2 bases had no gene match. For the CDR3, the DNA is TGTGCCATCGGACTAGCGGGAGATTACGAGCAGTACTTC. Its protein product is CAIGLAGDYEQYF.

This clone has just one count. CDR3 amino acids: CASTGGTGKIYEQYF. The CDR3 DNA sequence: TGTGCCAGCACCGGAGGGACAGGGAAGATTTACGAGCAGTACTTC. The chain employs TRBV7-8 and TRBJ2-7; 9 bases are a match to TRBD1. Germline V lookup: CDR1 SGHVS, CDR2 FQNEAQ. The CDR3 is 15 amino acids. V was pared by 7 bases and J by 4 bases, with 11 bases of the junction left unmatched.

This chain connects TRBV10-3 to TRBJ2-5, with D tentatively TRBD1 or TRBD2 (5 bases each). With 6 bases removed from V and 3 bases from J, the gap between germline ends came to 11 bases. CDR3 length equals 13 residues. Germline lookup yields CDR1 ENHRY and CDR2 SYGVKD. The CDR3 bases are TGTGCCATCAGGGGGACGCAGGAAGAGACCCAGTACTTC. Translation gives CAIRGTQEETQYF.

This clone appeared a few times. The chain's CDR3 is CASSLFPSGIYEQYF. DNA of the CDR3: TGTGCCAGCAGCTTATTCCCTAGCGGGATTTACGAGCAGTACTTC. The rearrangement joins TRBV7-6 to TRBJ2-7; TRBD2 aligns across 9 bases. The germline V gene encodes CDR1 SGHVS and CDR2 FNYEAQ. Trimming at V came to 2 bases and at J to 4 bases, leaving 6 bases not matched to a gene. The CDR3 totals 15 residues.

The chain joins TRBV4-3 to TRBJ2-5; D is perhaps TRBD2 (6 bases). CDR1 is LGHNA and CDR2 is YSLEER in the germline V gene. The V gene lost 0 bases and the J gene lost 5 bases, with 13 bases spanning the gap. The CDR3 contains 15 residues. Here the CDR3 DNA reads TGCGCCAGCAGCCAAGAGTGGCGGGGCGGGGAGACCCAGTACTTC. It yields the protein CASSQEWRGGETQYF.

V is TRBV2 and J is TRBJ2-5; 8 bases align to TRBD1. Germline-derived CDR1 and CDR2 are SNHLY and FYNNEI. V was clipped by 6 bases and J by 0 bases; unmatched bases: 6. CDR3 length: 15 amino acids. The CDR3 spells CASSQDREYQETQYF. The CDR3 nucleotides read TGTGCCAGCAGCCAGGACAGGGAGTACCAAGAGACCCAGTACTTC.

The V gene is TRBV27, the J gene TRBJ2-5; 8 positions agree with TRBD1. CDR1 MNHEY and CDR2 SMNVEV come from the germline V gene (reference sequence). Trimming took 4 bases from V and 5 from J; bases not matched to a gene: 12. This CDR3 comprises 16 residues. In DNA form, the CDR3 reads TGTGCCAGCAGTTGGGACCCGACAGGGGTATTGGAGACCCAGTACTTC. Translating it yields CASSWDPTGVLETQYF.

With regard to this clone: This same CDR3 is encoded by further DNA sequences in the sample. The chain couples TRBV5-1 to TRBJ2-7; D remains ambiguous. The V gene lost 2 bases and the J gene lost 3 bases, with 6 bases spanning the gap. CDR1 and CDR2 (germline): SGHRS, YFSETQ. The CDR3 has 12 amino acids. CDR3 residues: CASSFGGYEQYF. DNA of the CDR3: TGCGCCAGCAGCTTTGGCGGCTACGAGCAGTACTTC.

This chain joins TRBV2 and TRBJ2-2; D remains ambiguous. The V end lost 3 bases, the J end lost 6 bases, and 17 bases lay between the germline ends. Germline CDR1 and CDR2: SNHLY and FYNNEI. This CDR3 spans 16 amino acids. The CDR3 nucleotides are TGTGCCAGCAGTGAGGTTGGGAAGGTCGTGGCCGGGGAGCTGTTTTTT. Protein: CASSEVGKVVAGELFF.

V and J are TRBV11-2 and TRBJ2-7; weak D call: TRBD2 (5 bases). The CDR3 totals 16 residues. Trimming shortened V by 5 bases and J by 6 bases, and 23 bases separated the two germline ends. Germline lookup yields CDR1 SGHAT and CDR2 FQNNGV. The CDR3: CASSAHLGGPSSEQYF. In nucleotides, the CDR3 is TGTGCCAGCAGCGCGCACCTGGGCGGGCCCTCGTCCGAGCAGTACTTC.

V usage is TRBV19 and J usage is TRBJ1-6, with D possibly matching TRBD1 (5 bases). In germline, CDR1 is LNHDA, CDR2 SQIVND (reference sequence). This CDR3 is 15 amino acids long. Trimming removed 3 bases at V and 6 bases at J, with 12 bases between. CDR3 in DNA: TGTGCCAGTAGTATCAGTGGGGCATTTAATTCACCCCTCCACTTT. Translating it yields CASSISGAFNSPLHF. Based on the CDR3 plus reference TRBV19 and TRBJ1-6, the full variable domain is DGGITQSPKYLFRKEGQNVTLSCEQNLNHDAMYWYRQDPGQGLRLIYYSQIVNDFQKGDIAEGYSVSREKKESFPLTVTSAQKNPTAFYLCASSISGAFNSPLHFGNGTRLTVT.